The clone carrying this TCR beta chain was counted only a few times. The assay was immunoSEQ multiplex PCR, and TCRdb's table has in-frame clones only and misses some. Of 70,000 to 95,000 clones listed, around 80% were seen once; the top ten hold 1.5% to 2%. This sample is part of a study of OX40 agonist ivuxolimab in advanced cancers. Per germline, CDR1 SNHLY and CDR2 FYNNEI. CDR3 length equals 15 residues. Trimming pared 2 bases from V and 6 bases from J, leaving 17 bases between. The sequence derives from an adult with an advanced solid tumor such as melanoma, head and neck, liver or kidney cancer. Sequencing used CD4+ or CD8+ T cells sorted from blood, obtained in a trial of the OX40 agonist ivuxolimab. V and J are TRBV2 and TRBJ2-7; D unclear. CDR3 coding DNA: TGTGCCAGCAGTGAATCGACCGCGTTTCGGGTCGAGCAGTACTTC. Encoded protein: CASSESTAFRVEQYF.